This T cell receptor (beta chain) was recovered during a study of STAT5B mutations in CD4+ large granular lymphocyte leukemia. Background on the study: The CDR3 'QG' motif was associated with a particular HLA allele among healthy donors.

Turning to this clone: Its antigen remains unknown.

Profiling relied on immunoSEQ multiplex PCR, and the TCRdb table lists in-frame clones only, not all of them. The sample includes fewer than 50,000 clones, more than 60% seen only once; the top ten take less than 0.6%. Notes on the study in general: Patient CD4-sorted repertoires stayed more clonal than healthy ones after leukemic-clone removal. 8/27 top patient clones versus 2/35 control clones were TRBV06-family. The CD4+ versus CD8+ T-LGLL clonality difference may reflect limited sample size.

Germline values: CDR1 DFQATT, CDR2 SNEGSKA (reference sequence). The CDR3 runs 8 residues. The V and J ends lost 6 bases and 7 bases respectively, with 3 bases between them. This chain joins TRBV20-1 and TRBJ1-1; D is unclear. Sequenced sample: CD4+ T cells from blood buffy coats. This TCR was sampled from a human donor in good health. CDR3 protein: CSAREAFF. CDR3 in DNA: TGCAGTGCCCGTGAAGCTTTCTTT.